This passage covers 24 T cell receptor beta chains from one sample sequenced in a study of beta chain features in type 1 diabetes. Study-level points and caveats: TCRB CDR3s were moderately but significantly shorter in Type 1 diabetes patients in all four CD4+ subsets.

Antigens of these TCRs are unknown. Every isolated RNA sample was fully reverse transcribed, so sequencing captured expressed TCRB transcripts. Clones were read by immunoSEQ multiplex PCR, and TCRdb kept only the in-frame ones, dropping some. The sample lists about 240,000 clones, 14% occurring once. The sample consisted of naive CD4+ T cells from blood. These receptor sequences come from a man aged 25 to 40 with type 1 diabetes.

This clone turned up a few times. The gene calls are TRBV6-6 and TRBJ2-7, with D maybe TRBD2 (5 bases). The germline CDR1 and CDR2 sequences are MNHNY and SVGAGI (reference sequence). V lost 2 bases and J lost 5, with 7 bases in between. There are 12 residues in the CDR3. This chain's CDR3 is CASSYGSHEQYF. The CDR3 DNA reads TGTGCCAGCAGTTACGGGAGCCACGAGCAGTACTTC.

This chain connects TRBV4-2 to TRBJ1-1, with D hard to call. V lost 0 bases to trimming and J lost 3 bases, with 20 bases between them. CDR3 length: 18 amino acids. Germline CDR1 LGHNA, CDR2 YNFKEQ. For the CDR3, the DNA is TGTGCCAGCAGCCAAGATCCCCAGACGGGTATAAGATACACTGAAGCTTTCTTT. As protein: CASSQDPQTGIRYTEAFF.

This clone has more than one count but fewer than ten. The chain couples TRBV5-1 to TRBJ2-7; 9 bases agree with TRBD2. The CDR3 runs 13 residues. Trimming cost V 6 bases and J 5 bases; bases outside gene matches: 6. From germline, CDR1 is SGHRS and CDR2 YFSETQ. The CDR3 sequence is CASTIAGVNEQYF. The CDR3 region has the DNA TGCGCCAGCACCATAGCGGGGGTCAACGAGCAGTACTTC. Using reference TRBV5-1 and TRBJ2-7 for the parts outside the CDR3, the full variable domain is KAGVTQTPRYLIKTRGQQVTLSCSPISGHRSVSWYQQTPGQGLQFLFEYFSETQRNKGNFPGRFSGRQFSNSRSEMNVSTLELGDSALYLCASTIAGVNEQYFGPGTRLTVT.

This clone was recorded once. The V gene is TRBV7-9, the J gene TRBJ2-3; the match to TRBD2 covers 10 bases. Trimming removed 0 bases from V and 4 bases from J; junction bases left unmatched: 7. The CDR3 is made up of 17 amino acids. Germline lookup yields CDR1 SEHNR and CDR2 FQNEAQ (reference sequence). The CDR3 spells CASSLAPSGGLADTQYF. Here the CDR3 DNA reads TGTGCCAGCAGCTTAGCCCCTAGCGGGGGATTGGCAGATACGCAGTATTTT.

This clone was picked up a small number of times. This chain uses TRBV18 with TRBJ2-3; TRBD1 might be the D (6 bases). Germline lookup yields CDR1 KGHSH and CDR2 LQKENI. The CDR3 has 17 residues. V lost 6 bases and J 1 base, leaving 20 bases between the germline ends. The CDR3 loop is CASSPAGQRRGTDTQYF. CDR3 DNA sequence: TGTGCCAGCTCCCCCGCAGGACAGCGCAGGGGCACAGATACGCAGTATTTT.

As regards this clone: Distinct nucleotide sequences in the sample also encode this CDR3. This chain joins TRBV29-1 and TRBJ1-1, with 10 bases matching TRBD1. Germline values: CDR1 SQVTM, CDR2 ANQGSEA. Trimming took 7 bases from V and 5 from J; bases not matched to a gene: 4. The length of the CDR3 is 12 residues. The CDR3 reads CSAGQGGTEAFF. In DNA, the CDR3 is TGCAGCGCCGGACAGGGGGGGACTGAAGCTTTCTTT.

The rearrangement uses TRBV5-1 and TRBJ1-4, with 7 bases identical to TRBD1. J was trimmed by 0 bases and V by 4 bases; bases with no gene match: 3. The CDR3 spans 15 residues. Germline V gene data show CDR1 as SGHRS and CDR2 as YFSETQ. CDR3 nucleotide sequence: TGCGCCAGCAGCGGCGGACAGGCAACTAATGAAAAACTGTTTTTT. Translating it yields CASSGGQATNEKLFF.

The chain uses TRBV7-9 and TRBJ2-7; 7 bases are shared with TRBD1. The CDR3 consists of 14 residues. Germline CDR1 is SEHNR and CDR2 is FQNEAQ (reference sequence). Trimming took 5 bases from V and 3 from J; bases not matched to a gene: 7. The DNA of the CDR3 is TGTGCCAGCAGCCCTAAGGGGGCGGTCTACGAGCAGTACTTC. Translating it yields CASSPKGAVYEQYF.

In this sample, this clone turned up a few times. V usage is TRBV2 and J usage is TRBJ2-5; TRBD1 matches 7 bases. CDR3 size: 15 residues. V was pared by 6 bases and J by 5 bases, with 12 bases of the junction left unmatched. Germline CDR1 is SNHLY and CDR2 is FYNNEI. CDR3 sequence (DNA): TGTGCCAGCAGCGGGACAGCGATAATCGGGGAGACCCAGTACTTC. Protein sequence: CASSGTAIIGETQYF.

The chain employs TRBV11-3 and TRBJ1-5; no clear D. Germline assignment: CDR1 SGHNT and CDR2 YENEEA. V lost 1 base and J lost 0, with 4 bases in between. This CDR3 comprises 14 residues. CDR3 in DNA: TGTGCCAGCAGCTTAGGCGATAGCAATCAGCCCCAGCATTTT. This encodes CASSLGDSNQPQHF. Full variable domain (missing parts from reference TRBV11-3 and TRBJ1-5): EAGVVQSPRYKIIEKKQPVAFWCNPISGHNTLYWYLQNLGQGPELLIRYENEEAVDDSQLPKDRFSAERLKGVDSTLKIQPAELGDSAVYLCASSLGDSNQPQHFGDGTRLSIL.

Here the CDR3 reads CASSDFWNQPQHF. The CDR3 region has the DNA TGTGCCAGCTCCGACTTCTGGAATCAGCCCCAGCATTTT. The chain links TRBV6-5 to TRBJ1-5; no definite D call. Germline V gives CDR1 MNHEY, CDR2 SVGAGI. The CDR3 contains 13 residues. V was shortened by 8 bases and J by 4 bases, with 12 bases between the two germline ends.

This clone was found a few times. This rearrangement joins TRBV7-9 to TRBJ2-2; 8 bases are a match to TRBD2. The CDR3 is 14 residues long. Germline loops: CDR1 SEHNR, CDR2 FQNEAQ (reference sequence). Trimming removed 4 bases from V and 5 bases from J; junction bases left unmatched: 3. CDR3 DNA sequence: TGTGCCAGCAGCTCCGGGACTAGTACCGGGGAGCTGTTTTTT. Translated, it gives CASSSGTSTGELFF.

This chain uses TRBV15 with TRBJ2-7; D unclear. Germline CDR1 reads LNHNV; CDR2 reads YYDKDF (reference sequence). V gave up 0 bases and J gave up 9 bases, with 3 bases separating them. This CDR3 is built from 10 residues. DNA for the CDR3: TGTGCCACCAGCAGAGACTTGCAGTACTTC. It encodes CATSRDLQYF.

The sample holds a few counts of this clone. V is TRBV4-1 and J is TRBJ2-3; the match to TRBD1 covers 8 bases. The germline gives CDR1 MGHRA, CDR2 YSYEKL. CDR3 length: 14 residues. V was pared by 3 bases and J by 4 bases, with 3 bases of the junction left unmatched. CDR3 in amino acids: CASSQRTGSDTQYF. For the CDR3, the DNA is TGCGCCAGCAGCCAGAGGACAGGGTCAGATACGCAGTATTTT.

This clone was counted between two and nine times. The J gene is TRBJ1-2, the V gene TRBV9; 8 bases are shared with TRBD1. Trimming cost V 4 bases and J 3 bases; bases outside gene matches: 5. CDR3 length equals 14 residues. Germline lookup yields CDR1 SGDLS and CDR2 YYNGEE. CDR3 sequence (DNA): TGTGCCAGCAGCTTCCAGGGGGCGGACTATGGCTACACCTTC. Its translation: CASSFQGADYGYTF.

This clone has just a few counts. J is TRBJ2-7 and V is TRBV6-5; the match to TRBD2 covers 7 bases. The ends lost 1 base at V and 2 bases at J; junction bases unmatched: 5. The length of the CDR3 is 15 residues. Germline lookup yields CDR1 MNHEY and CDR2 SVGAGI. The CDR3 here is CASSYYVGLAYEQYF. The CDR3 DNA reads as TGTGCCAGCAGTTACTACGTCGGACTAGCCTACGAGCAGTACTTC.

Written as DNA, the CDR3 is TGTGCCAGCAGCTTAGCTTCAGGGGAGAACTATGGCTACACCTTC. It yields the protein CASSLASGENYGYTF. The chain combines TRBV7-2 with TRBJ1-2; D is possibly TRBD1 (6 bases). The V end was cut by 0 bases, the J end by 2 bases, with 10 bases between. The CDR3 runs 15 residues. Germline V lookup: CDR1 SGHTA, CDR2 FQGNSA.

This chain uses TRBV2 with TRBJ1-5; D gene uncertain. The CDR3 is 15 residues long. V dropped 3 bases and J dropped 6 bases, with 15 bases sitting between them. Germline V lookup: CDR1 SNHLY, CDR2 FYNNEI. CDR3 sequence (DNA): TGTGCCAGCAGTGAGATGGGAGTCATCGGTCAGCCCCAGCATTTT. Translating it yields CASSEMGVIGQPQHF.

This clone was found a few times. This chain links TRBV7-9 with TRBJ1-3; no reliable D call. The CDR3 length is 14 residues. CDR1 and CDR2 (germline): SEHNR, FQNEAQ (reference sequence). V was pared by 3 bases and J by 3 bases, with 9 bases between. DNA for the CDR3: TGTGCCAGCAGCTTCTCGGGGATTGGAAACACCATATATTTT. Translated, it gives CASSFSGIGNTIYF.

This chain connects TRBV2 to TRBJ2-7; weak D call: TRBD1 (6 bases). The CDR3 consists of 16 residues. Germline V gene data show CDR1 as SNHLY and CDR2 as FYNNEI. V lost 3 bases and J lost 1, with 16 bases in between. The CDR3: CASSDLQGHMSYEQYF. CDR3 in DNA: TGTGCCAGCAGTGATCTTCAGGGGCACATGTCCTACGAGCAGTACTTC.

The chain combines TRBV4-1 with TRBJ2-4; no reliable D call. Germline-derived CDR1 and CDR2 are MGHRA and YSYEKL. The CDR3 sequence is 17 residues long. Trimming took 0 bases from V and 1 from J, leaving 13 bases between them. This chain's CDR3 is CASSQDSNVMAKNIQYF. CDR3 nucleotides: TGCGCCAGCAGCCAAGACAGTAATGTGATGGCCAAAAACATTCAGTACTTC.

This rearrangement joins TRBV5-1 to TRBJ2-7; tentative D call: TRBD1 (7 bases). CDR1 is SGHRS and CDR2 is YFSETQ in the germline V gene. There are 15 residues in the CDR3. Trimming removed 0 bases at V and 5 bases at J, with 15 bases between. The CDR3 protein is CASSLVQGGYDEQYF. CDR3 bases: TGCGCCAGCAGCTTGGTTCAGGGGGGCTACGACGAGCAGTACTTC. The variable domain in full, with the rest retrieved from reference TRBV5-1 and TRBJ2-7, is KAGVTQTPRYLIKTRGQQVTLSCSPISGHRSVSWYQQTPGQGLQFLFEYFSETQRNKGNFPGRFSGRQFSNSRSEMNVSTLELGDSALYLCASSLVQGGYDEQYFGPGTRLTVT.

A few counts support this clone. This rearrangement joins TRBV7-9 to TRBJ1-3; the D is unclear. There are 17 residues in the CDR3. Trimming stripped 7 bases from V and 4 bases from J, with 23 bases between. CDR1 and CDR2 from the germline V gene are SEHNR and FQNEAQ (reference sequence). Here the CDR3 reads CASTLGSPALDGNTIYF. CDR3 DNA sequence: TGTGCCAGCACCCTAGGTTCTCCGGCGTTAGACGGAAACACCATATATTTT.

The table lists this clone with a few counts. For the CDR3, the DNA is TGTGCCAGTAGTATCCAGCGGCGGACTAACTATGGCTACACCTTC. This sequence encodes CASSIQRRTNYGYTF. The V gene is TRBV19, the J gene TRBJ1-2; the D is unclear. The germline CDR1 and CDR2 sequences are LNHDA and SQIVND (reference sequence). The CDR3 loop spans 15 amino acids. V gave up 3 bases and J gave up 0 bases, with 11 bases separating them.